These 13 T cell receptor beta chains share one sample of origin, sequenced in a study of T cell repertoires in cytomegalovirus infection (dated 2019 in TCRdb). Sequenced using an Illumina HiSeq 1500. TCRdb reran the public reads through fastp at Q25 and MiXCR, keeping productive beta chains. Rows with a matching CDR3 protein are joined into one entry that keeps the most common DNA and genes. The sample contains around 800,000 distinct CDR3 sequences, less than 35% of them found a single time. The leading ten clones occupy roughly 12% of the sample. What this sample's treatment or condition label stands for: in vitro stimulation with specific CMV peptide epitopes to enrich CMV-specific T cells. These receptors lack a known antigen. Sample: cultured CD8+ T cells from PBMCs, taken from culture after CMV antigen stimulation. All receptors come from a human donor in good health (CMV status not recorded). Some clones in this sample may be carry-over from other donors' samples.

This clonotype has only a few counts. The chain couples TRBV27 to TRBJ2-2, with 7 bases aligning to TRBD1. This CDR3 contains 15 residues. Germline lookup yields CDR1 MNHEY and CDR2 SMNVEV (reference sequence). The V gene end was trimmed by 8 bases and the J gene end by 4 bases; junction bases not matched to a gene: 10. DNA for the CDR3: TGTGCCAGCGCCAACAGGGGACCCATCACCGGGGAGCTGTTTTTT. Protein sequence: CASANRGPITGELFF.

This clonotype was counted many times. The rearrangement joins TRBV27 to TRBJ1-1; TRBD1 might be the D (5 bases). Germline V gives CDR1 MNHEY, CDR2 SMNVEV (reference sequence). The CDR3 contains 12 residues. V was cut by 8 bases and J by 4 bases, with 11 bases left in between. CDR3 protein: CASLSGGTEAFF. The CDR3, as DNA: TGTGCCAGCTTATCGGGGGGCACTGAAGCTTTCTTT.

The chain has TRBV9 and TRBJ2-1, with a tentative D call TRBD1 (6 bases). Germline V gene sequence: CDR1 SGDLS, CDR2 YYNGEE. V was trimmed by 0 bases and J by 8 bases, leaving 12 bases between them. This CDR3 is built from 14 residues. The CDR3 region is CASSVATGRDEQFF. CDR3 in DNA: TGTGCCAGCAGCGTAGCAACAGGGCGGGATGAGCAGTTCTTC.

The chain couples TRBV6-6 to TRBJ2-7; possible D gene TRBD1, 5 bases. Trimming removed 5 bases from V and 7 bases from J, with 15 bases in between. The germline V gene encodes CDR1 MNHNY and CDR2 SVGAGI (reference sequence). The CDR3 sequence is 13 residues long. The CDR3 loop reads CASSGAAPWEQYF. In nucleotides, the CDR3 is TGTGCCAGCAGTGGGGCGGCCCCTTGGGAGCAGTACTTC.

This clonotype was detected only once. The chain uses TRBV4-1 and TRBJ2-5; 9 nucleotides line up with TRBD1. In germline, CDR1 is MGHRA, CDR2 YSYEKL. This CDR3 is 17 amino acids long. With V trimmed by 1 base and J by 1 base, 7 bases remained unmatched. The CDR3 here is CASSQVLGQGSQETQYF. The CDR3 nucleotides are TGCGCCAGCAGCCAAGTTCTCGGACAGGGGAGCCAAGAGACCCAGTACTTC.

A note on this clonotype: A junction boundary mismatches the germline segment, possibly from a read error. The rearrangement joins TRBV4-1 to TRBJ2-7; TRBD1 is a possible D gene (6 bases). The CDR3 is 14 residues long. Germline V gene data show CDR1 as MGHRA and CDR2 as YSYEKL. CDR3 bases: TGCGCCAACAGCCAACCTGGACAGTTCTACGAGCAGTACTTC. Protein product: CANSQPGQFYEQYF.

As for this clonotype: This may come from a read error, since a much larger clone is one base off. The chain recombines TRBV11-3 with TRBJ1-1, with D perhaps matching TRBD1 (6 bases). The V gene's germline CDR1 is SGHNT and CDR2 YENEEA. CDR3 length: 13 residues. The DNA for the CDR3 is TGTGCCGGCAGGGGCAGGGTGAACACTGAAGCTTTCTTT. Translated, it gives CAGRGRVNTEAFF. The full variable domain, with the rest looked up from reference TRBV11-3 and TRBJ1-1, is EAGVVQSPRYKIIEKKQPVAFWCNPISGHNTLYWYLQNLGQGPELLIRYENEEAVDDSQLPKDRFSAERLKGVDSTLKIQPAELGDSAVYLCAGRGRVNTEAFFGQGTRLTVV.

This clonotype has more than one count but fewer than ten. The V and J genes are TRBV7-6 and TRBJ2-1; 7 bases match TRBD2. The ends lost 5 bases at V and 8 bases at J; junction bases unmatched: 6. This CDR3 contains 13 residues. Germline assignment: CDR1 SGHVS and CDR2 FNYEAQ. The CDR3: CASSRHGGYEQFF. Here the CDR3 DNA reads TGTGCCAGCAGCCGCCACGGGGGGTATGAGCAGTTCTTC. Together with reference TRBV7-6 and TRBJ2-1, the CDR3 gives the full variable domain: GAGVSQSPRYKVTKRGQDVALRCDPISGHVSLYWYRQALGQGPEFLTYFNYEAQQDKSGLPNDRFSAERPEGSISTLTIQRTEQRDSAMYRCASSRHGGYEQFFGPGTRLTVL.

The chain links TRBV12-3 or TRBV12-4 to TRBJ2-7, with D perhaps TRBD1 (6 bases). Deletions cut 3 bases from V and 0 bases from J, with 9 bases between. The CDR3 consists of 14 residues. The CDR3 reads CASSFNRDSYEQYF. The CDR3 DNA is TGTGCCAGCAGTTTTAACAGGGACTCCTACGAGCAGTACTTC.

The genes are TRBV13 and TRBJ1-4; D is uncertain. V lost 4 bases to trimming and J lost 8 bases, with 14 bases between them. The CDR3 loop spans 14 amino acids. Looked up from germline, CDR1 is PRHDT and CDR2 is FYEKMQ (reference sequence). CDR3 region: CASSYGRRREKLFF. In DNA form, the CDR3 reads TGTGCCAGCAGCTATGGACGGCGGCGAGAAAAACTGTTTTTT.

Comment on this clonotype: The conserved closing phenylalanine or tryptophan is absent in this CDR3, likely reflecting a read error. The chain links TRBV10-3 to TRBJ2-7; D not certain. This CDR3 spans 14 amino acids. V lost 3 bases to trimming and J lost 0 bases, with 9 bases between them. Germline CDR1 and CDR2: ENHRY and SYGVKD. CDR3 in amino acids: CAISEDGFSYEQYA. The CDR3 nucleotides are TGTGCCATCAGTGAAGATGGGTTCTCCTACGAGCAGTACGCC.

The V and J genes are TRBV4-1 and TRBJ2-6; 7 nucleotides align to TRBD1. CDR1 is MGHRA, CDR2 YSYEKL, per germline. The CDR3 covers 14 residues. J was trimmed by 12 bases and V by 7 bases; bases with no gene match: 12. CDR3 sequence: CASNTGTDYSVLTF. The CDR3 nucleotides read TGCGCCAGCAACACCGGGACAGACTATAGCGTCCTGACTTTC.

This clonotype was observed a handful of times. This chain connects TRBV7-2 to TRBJ2-1; TRBD1 might be the D (5 bases). Germline V lookup: CDR1 SGHTA, CDR2 FQGNSA. Trimming pared 5 bases from V and 9 bases from J, leaving 17 bases between. The length of the CDR3 is 14 residues. The CDR3 DNA is TGTGCCAGCAGCCCTCTCCAGGGAAATACTGAGCAGTTCTTC. It yields the protein CASSPLQGNTEQFF.